What follows are 19 T cell receptor beta chains derived from one specimen sequenced in a study of blood T cell repertoires in COVID-19. Profiled with immunoSEQ multiplex PCR; TCRdb holds only in-frame clones, not every one. This sample has about 200,000 clones, with 84% found just once. Sequenced material: peripheral blood. These receptors all come from a woman aged 45-65 years with active or convalescent COVID-19.

This clone was picked up a small number of times. V and J are TRBV19 and TRBJ2-1; D possibly corresponds to TRBD2 (6 bases). V shed 1 base and J shed 2 bases, with 9 bases lying between them. Per germline, CDR1 LNHDA and CDR2 SQIVND (reference sequence). There are 15 residues in the CDR3. The CDR3 loop is CASSIAGVAYNEQFF. In DNA, the CDR3 is TGTGCCAGTAGTATAGCGGGAGTGGCCTACAATGAGCAGTTCTTC.

This chain links TRBV9 with TRBJ2-3; D possibly corresponds to TRBD1 (5 bases). Germline V lookup: CDR1 SGDLS, CDR2 YYNGEE. CDR3 size: 15 residues. Trimming took 2 bases from V and 8 from J, leaving 18 bases between them. The CDR3 protein is CASSVDGREGVTQYF. CDR3 nucleotide sequence: TGTGCCAGCAGCGTCGATGGCAGGGAAGGTGTTACGCAGTATTTT.

The V and J genes are TRBV28 and TRBJ1-2; D unresolved. This CDR3 has 16 amino acids. The V end was cut by 3 bases, the J end by 8 bases, with 22 bases between. Germline lookup yields CDR1 MDHEN and CDR2 SYDVKM. The CDR3: CASSFPTRQNLNGYTF. Written as DNA, the CDR3 is TGTGCCAGCAGTTTCCCCACTCGTCAAAACCTGAACGGCTACACCTTC.

The chain has TRBV12-3 or TRBV12-4 and TRBJ2-5; 8 nucleotides line up with TRBD2. The CDR3 sequence is 13 residues long. V gave up 3 bases and J gave up 5 bases; unmatched junction bases: 2. In DNA form, the CDR3 reads TGTGCCAGCAGTTTGGGCGGGGGGGAGACCCAGTACTTC. It yields the protein CASSLGGGETQYF.

The rearrangement uses TRBV3-1 (or the pseudogene TRBV3-2) and TRBJ2-7; D may be TRBD2 (5 bases). CDR1 LGHDT and CDR2 YNNKEL come from the germline V gene (reference sequence). Trimming left V 2 bases short and J 6 bases short, with 11 bases between. This CDR3 has 13 amino acids. CDR3 region: CASSQLRESEQYF. The CDR3 DNA reads TGTGCCAGCAGCCAACTGAGGGAAAGCGAGCAGTACTTC.

The chain has TRBV6-2 or TRBV6-3 and TRBJ1-6; D unclear. The CDR3 sequence is 16 residues long. Germline V gene lookup returns CDR1 MNHEY and CDR2 SVGEGT. With 2 bases removed from V and 2 bases from J, the gap between germline ends came to 10 bases. The CDR3 spells CASSYAGLTYNSPLHF. CDR3 nucleotides: TGTGCCAGCAGTTACGCGGGGTTGACCTATAATTCACCCCTCCACTTT.

The chain is built from TRBV15 and TRBJ2-3; possibly TRBD1 for D (5 bases). The CDR3 is 14 amino acids. Germline V gene lookup returns CDR1 LNHNV and CDR2 YYDKDF (reference sequence). Trimming took 3 bases from V and 0 from J, leaving 7 bases between them. As DNA, the CDR3 is TGTGCCACCAGCAGGGACACAAGCACAGATACGCAGTATTTT. Amino acid sequence: CATSRDTSTDTQYF.

The chain recombines TRBV3-1 (or the pseudogene TRBV3-2) with TRBJ1-2, with D perhaps TRBD1 (6 bases). From germline, CDR1 is LGHDT and CDR2 YNNKEL (reference sequence). The CDR3 is 14 residues long. Trimming pared 1 base from V and 8 bases from J, leaving 14 bases between. The CDR3 region has the DNA TGTGCCAGCAGCCAAGTCGGGGGGGGCCGAGGCTACACCTTC. It is translated as CASSQVGGGRGYTF.

The chain uses TRBV2 and TRBJ2-3; 8 bases fit TRBD2. Germline trimming cut 6 bases from V and 2 bases from J; bases unmatched to any gene: 13. Germline values: CDR1 SNHLY, CDR2 FYNNEI. This CDR3 has 17 amino acids. CDR3 residues: CASRATRAGAYTDTQYF. The CDR3 DNA sequence: TGTGCCAGCAGAGCTACTCGAGCGGGGGCCTACACAGATACGCAGTATTTT. The full variable domain, in which reference TRBV2 and TRBJ2-3 provide the parts outside the CDR3, is EPEVTQTPSHQVTQMGQEVILRCVPISNHLYFYWYRQILGQKVEFLVSFYNNEISEKSEIFDDQFSVERPDGSNFTLKIRSTKLEDSAMYFCASRATRAGAYTDTQYFGPGTRLTVL.

The chain employs TRBV30 and TRBJ2-3; D uncertain. The CDR3 runs to 14 residues. Trimming shortened V by 0 bases and J by 0 bases, and 7 bases separated the two germline ends. CDR1 GTSNPN and CDR2 SVGIG come from the germline V gene (reference sequence). The CDR3, as DNA: TGTGCCTGGAGTGTTAGTTCTAGCACAGATACGCAGTATTTT. Amino acids: CAWSVSSSTDTQYF.

The V call is TRBV6-5, the J call TRBJ1-2; D is possibly TRBD1 (6 bases). The CDR3 extends over 12 amino acids. Per the germline V gene, CDR1 is MNHEY and CDR2 is SVGAGI. V dropped 8 bases and J dropped 4 bases, with 11 bases sitting between them. In nucleotides, the CDR3 is TGTGCCAGCTCACAGGGACCCTATGGCTACACCTTC. Translating it yields CASSQGPYGYTF.

J is TRBJ1-1 and V is TRBV28; TRBD1 is a possible D gene (5 bases). This CDR3 is 14 amino acids long. Germline loops: CDR1 MDHEN, CDR2 SYDVKM. V lost 4 bases and J lost 2, with 11 bases in between. CDR3 DNA: TGTGCCAGCAGTTCCCTAGACAGAAACACTGAAGCTTTCTTT. It translates to CASSSLDRNTEAFF.

V gene TRBV4-1 combines with J gene TRBJ2-2; 10 bases are shared with TRBD2. The CDR3 spans 18 residues. Germline CDR1 MGHRA, CDR2 YSYEKL. Unmatched junction bases numbered 7, after V lost 0 bases and J lost 3 bases. CDR3 sequence: CASSQDPSGRADTGELFF. CDR3 in DNA: TGCGCCAGCAGCCAAGATCCAAGCGGGAGGGCCGACACCGGGGAGCTGTTTTTT.

This clone was found a few times. The chain combines TRBV11-1 with TRBJ2-2; D is perhaps TRBD2 (5 bases). V gave up 1 base and J gave up 8 bases, with 11 bases separating them. Per the germline V gene, CDR1 is SGHAT and CDR2 is FQDESV (reference sequence). This CDR3 is built from 14 residues. The CDR3 is CASSLGPGTGELFF. CDR3 nucleotides: TGTGCCAGCAGCTTAGGACCGGGAACGGGGGAGCTGTTTTTT.

V is TRBV28 and J is TRBJ2-7; D perhaps matches TRBD2 (6 bases). There are 15 residues in the CDR3. CDR1 is MDHEN and CDR2 is SYDVKM in the germline V gene. V lost 6 bases and J 3 bases, leaving 18 bases between the germline ends. The CDR3: CASSPGLPGVYEQYF. CDR3 sequence (DNA): TGTGCCAGCAGCCCCGGACTCCCGGGAGTCTACGAGCAGTACTTC.

Points on this clone: A read error may account for a junction end that differs from germline. The genes are TRBV10-3 and TRBJ1-3; D is unclear. This CDR3 is built from 18 residues. Germline V gene data show CDR1 as ENHRY and CDR2 as SYGVKD. DNA of the CDR3: TGTGCCATCAGTGCGAAGAACTATGTTGGGAGCTCTGGAAACACCATGTATTTT. Translated: CAISAKNYVGSSGNTMYF.

The CDR3 sequence: CASSESRGRNLYGYTF. DNA of the CDR3: TGTGCCAGCAGTGAAAGTAGGGGAAGGAACCTCTATGGCTACACCTTC. V usage is TRBV2 and J usage is TRBJ1-2; perhaps TRBD1 as D (5 bases). The germline V gene encodes CDR1 SNHLY and CDR2 FYNNEI. The CDR3 covers 16 residues. V lost 2 bases, J lost 4 bases, and 17 bases lay in between.

The V call is TRBV7-9, the J call TRBJ1-6; 7 bases line up with TRBD1. The germline gives CDR1 SEHNR, CDR2 FQNEAQ (reference sequence). V lost 5 bases and J lost 9; bases outside the gene matches: 7. CDR3 length: 14 amino acids. CDR3: CASSPRQGGSPLHF. CDR3 nucleotide sequence: TGTGCCAGCAGCCCCCGACAGGGTGGTTCACCCCTCCACTTT.

The CDR3 region is CASSVDYLRNTGELFF. The CDR3, as DNA: TGTGCCAGCAGCGTCGACTACCTACGGAACACCGGGGAGCTGTTTTTT. The chain recombines TRBV9 with TRBJ2-2; D may be TRBD2 (5 bases). Germline CDR1 is SGDLS and CDR2 is YYNGEE. The CDR3 has 16 amino acids. V lost 2 bases and J 1 base, leaving 12 bases between the germline ends.